These 17 T cell receptor beta chains originate from one sample sequenced in a study of shared clonotypes between healthy human individuals. Positively selected for CCR7, the CD45RO-negative cells used as naive CD8 cells excluded terminally differentiated effector memory CD45RA+ cells. TCRdb's table, derived via immunoSEQ multiplex PCR, lists solely in-frame clones and lacks some. The sample lists roughly 850,000 clones, roughly 96% occurring once. The sequenced sample consisted of naive CD8+ T cells sorted from blood. The receptor set was obtained from a young man in good health.

With regard to this clone: The same CDR3 is also encoded by other DNA sequences in this sample. This chain links TRBV29-1 with TRBJ2-7; possible D gene TRBD2, 6 bases. Germline CDR1 SQVTM, CDR2 ANQGSEA. The CDR3 is 15 amino acids. The ends were cut back, 0 bases at V and 0 bases at J, with 12 bases in the middle. The CDR3 reads CSVEEAGTGSYEQYF. In DNA form, the CDR3 reads TGCAGCGTTGAAGAAGCCGGGACTGGCTCCTACGAGCAGTACTTC.

This clone was detected once. This sample also contains other DNA sequences that code for the same CDR3. This rearrangement joins TRBV5-1 to TRBJ2-7; D possibly corresponds to TRBD1 (6 bases). V shed 1 base and J shed 3 bases, with 11 bases lying between them. This CDR3 spans 14 amino acids. The germline V gene encodes CDR1 SGHRS and CDR2 YFSETQ. This CDR3 reads CASSLRQGHYEQYF. The CDR3 region has the DNA TGCGCCAGCAGCTTGCGGCAGGGGCACTACGAGCAGTACTTC. The full variable domain, its missing parts supplied by reference TRBV5-1 and TRBJ2-7, is KAGVTQTPRYLIKTRGQQVTLSCSPISGHRSVSWYQQTPGQGLQFLFEYFSETQRNKGNFPGRFSGRQFSNSRSEMNVSTLELGDSALYLCASSLRQGHYEQYFGPGTRLTVT.

The chain uses TRBV6-1 and TRBJ2-3; D ambiguous. This CDR3 is 16 amino acids long. Trimming removed 4 bases at V and 0 bases at J, with 14 bases between. In germline, CDR1 is MNHNS, CDR2 SASEGT. For the CDR3, the DNA is TGTGCCAGCAGTGTCAACCCAGCAGCTAGCACAGATACGCAGTATTTT. Its translation is CASSVNPAASTDTQYF.

The chain employs TRBV19 and TRBJ2-7; D perhaps matches TRBD2 (5 bases). This CDR3 spans 12 amino acids. The germline CDR1 and CDR2 sequences are LNHDA and SQIVND (reference sequence). Between the trimmed V and J ends, which lost 8 bases and 6 bases, there was a span of 14 bases. The CDR3 bases are TGTGCCAGTGGAGGCGGCTTCAGCGAGCAGTACTTC. Residues: CASGGGFSEQYF.

CDR3 in amino acids: CASSGRTGGYTEAFF. CDR3 DNA: TGTGCCAGCAGCGGACGGACAGGGGGCTACACTGAAGCTTTCTTT. The J gene is TRBJ1-1, the V gene TRBV9, with TRBD1 identical over 11 bases. The CDR3 has 15 residues. V dropped 3 bases and J dropped 3; count of bases not matched to a gene: 4. Germline values: CDR1 SGDLS, CDR2 YYNGEE.

The J gene is TRBJ2-2, the V gene TRBV5-3; 12 nucleotides align to TRBD2. TRBV5-3 is known as an ORF, though its function is uncertain. The CDR3 is 19 residues long. With V trimmed by 2 bases and J by 0 bases, 8 bases remained unmatched. CDR3 nucleotide sequence: TGTGCCAGAAGCTTTTCGACTAGCGGGAGCGTCGCGAACACCGGGGAGCTGTTTTTT. Translated, it gives CARSFSTSGSVANTGELFF.

V gene TRBV6-5 combines with J gene TRBJ1-1; D possibly corresponds to TRBD1 (5 bases). Trimming stripped 2 bases from V and 4 bases from J, with 14 bases between. The CDR3 length is 15 residues. Germline CDR1 reads MNHEY; CDR2 reads SVGAGI. This chain's CDR3 is CASSYVLGEFTEAFF. CDR3 bases: TGTGCCAGCAGTTACGTTCTGGGGGAGTTCACTGAAGCTTTCTTT.

The rearrangement joins TRBV7-9 to TRBJ1-2, with TRBD1 matching over 7 bases. The CDR3 covers 12 residues. V dropped 4 bases and J dropped 8; count of bases not matched to a gene: 4. Germline lookup yields CDR1 SEHNR and CDR2 FQNEAQ (reference sequence). CDR3 in DNA: TGTGCCAGCAGCTCGGACAGGAAGGGCTACACCTTC. Protein sequence: CASSSDRKGYTF. The whole variable domain, remainder taken from reference TRBV7-9 and TRBJ1-2, is DTGVSQNPRHKITKRGQNVTFRCDPISEHNRLYWYRQTLGQGPEFLTYFQNEAQLEKSRLLSDRFSAERPKGSFSTLEIQRTEQGDSAMYLCASSSDRKGYTFGSGTRLTVV.

The chain uses TRBV11-2 and TRBJ1-1; D call uncertain. Trimming removed 4 bases from V and 8 bases from J, with 8 bases in between. This CDR3 has 11 amino acids. CDR1 and CDR2 from the germline V gene are SGHAT and FQNNGV. CDR3 DNA: TGTGCCAGCAGCTCTCCGGGGGAAGCTTTCTTT. This gives the protein CASSSPGEAFF.

The chain has TRBV4-2 and TRBJ2-1, with TRBD1 as a possible D gene (5 bases). The V gene's germline CDR1 is LGHNA and CDR2 YNFKEQ. Trimming took off 0 bases at V and 10 bases at J, with 7 bases between the two ends. This CDR3 is 12 amino acids long. CDR3 nucleotide sequence: TGTGCCAGCAGCCAAGAGGGGCTCGAGCAGTTCTTC. Its translation is CASSQEGLEQFF.

The genes are TRBV19 and TRBJ2-1; 8 nucleotides agree with TRBD2. With 3 bases clipped from V and 5 bases from J, the junction kept 6 bases outside the gene matches. There are 15 residues in the CDR3. Germline V gene lookup returns CDR1 LNHDA and CDR2 SQIVND (reference sequence). CDR3 sequence: CASSIVSGSNNEQFF. Written as DNA, the CDR3 is TGTGCCAGTAGTATTGTAAGCGGGAGTAACAATGAGCAGTTCTTC.

The chain uses TRBV5-6 and TRBJ1-2; D is unclear. The CDR3 is made up of 12 amino acids. With 2 bases removed from V and 7 bases from J, the gap between germline ends came to 9 bases. The V gene's germline CDR1 is SGHDT and CDR2 YYEEEE. CDR3 DNA: TGTGCCAGCAGCTTTATTGGCGTTGGCTACACCTTC. Encoded protein: CASSFIGVGYTF. Full variable domain (outside the CDR3, taken from reference TRBV5-6 and TRBJ1-2): DAGVTQSPTHLIKTRGQQVTLRCSPKSGHDTVSWYQQALGQGPQFIFQYYEEEERQRGNFPDRFSGHQFPNYSSELNVNALLLGDSALYLCASSFIGVGYTFGSGTRLTVV.

The genes are TRBV5-1 and TRBJ2-7, with D perhaps matching TRBD1 (6 bases). The CDR3 loop spans 15 amino acids. V was cut by 4 bases and J by 2 bases, with 16 bases left in between. The V gene's germline CDR1 is SGHRS and CDR2 YFSETQ. Here the CDR3 DNA reads TGCGCCAGCAGCCCGAGTGGGGGCTGGGCCTACGAGCAGTACTTC. It yields the protein CASSPSGGWAYEQYF.

J is TRBJ2-5 and V is TRBV18, with D uncertain. The CDR3 length is 14 residues. CDR1 is KGHSH, CDR2 LQKENI, per germline. V lost 3 bases and J lost 1, with 9 bases in between. The CDR3 nucleotides are TGTGCCAGCTCACCGTCAGCGACCCAAGAGACCCAGTACTTC. Amino acid sequence: CASSPSATQETQYF. The full variable domain, in which reference TRBV18 and TRBJ2-5 provide the parts outside the CDR3, is NAGVMQNPRHLVRRRGQEARLRCSPMKGHSHVYWYRQLPEEGLKFMVYLQKENIIDESGMPKERFSAEFPKEGPSILRIQQVVRGDSAAYFCASSPSATQETQYFGPGTRLLVL.

J is TRBJ2-3 and V is TRBV9; D possibly matches TRBD1 or TRBD2 (5 bases each). Trimming stripped 1 base from V and 0 bases from J, with 9 bases between. CDR1 SGDLS and CDR2 YYNGEE come from the germline V gene. The CDR3 extends over 15 amino acids. In nucleotides, the CDR3 is TGTGCCAGCAGCGTATTTGGGACCAGCACAGATACGCAGTATTTT. Its protein product is CASSVFGTSTDTQYF. Supplemented by reference TRBV9 and TRBJ2-3, the full variable domain reads DSGVTQTPKHLITATGQRVTLRCSPRSGDLSVYWYQQSLDQGLQFLIQYYNGEERAKGNILERFSAQQFPDLHSELNLSSLELGDSALYFCASSVFGTSTDTQYFGPGTRLTVL.

J is TRBJ2-2 and V is TRBV14, with D maybe TRBD2 (6 bases). The CDR3 is 14 residues long. Deletions cut 0 bases from V and 6 bases from J, with 8 bases between. Germline V gene data show CDR1 as SGHDN and CDR2 as FVKESK. DNA for the CDR3: TGTGCCAGCAGCCAAGAGAGGGAGGCCGGGGAGCTGTTTTTT. Translated, it gives CASSQEREAGELFF.

The chain combines TRBV7-9 with TRBJ1-5, with D tentatively TRBD1 (6 bases). Trimming took 0 bases from V and 5 from J, leaving 8 bases between them. Germline V gene lookup returns CDR1 SEHNR and CDR2 FQNEAQ (reference sequence). The CDR3 length is 14 residues. CDR3 in amino acids: CASSLATGHQPQHF. The CDR3 DNA is TGTGCCAGCAGCTTAGCGACAGGACATCAGCCCCAGCATTTT.